This T cell receptor (beta chain) was sequenced during a study of identical twins. In germline, CDR1 is SGHRS, CDR2 YFSETQ. V was clipped by 0 bases and J by 7 bases, with 17 bases between them. The CDR3 is made up of 17 amino acids. With template switching, a universal primer site was added, and the cDNA carried unique molecular identifiers. TCRdb called the 5' RACE reads again in MiXCR, with one record for every CDR3 protein. The table includes roughly 250,000 distinct CDR3 sequences, approximately 7.8% detected once. This clonotype showed up many times. The same specimen was also included in a second study, on yellow fever vaccine responses in identical twins. From that second work: Reported findings indicate that twins' vaccine T cell responses seemed partially convergent, partially personalized.

The clonotype originates from a woman aged 18-29 years in good health. The source material was CD8+ T cells sorted from blood. The gene calls are TRBV5-1 and TRBJ1-6; D uncertain. CDR3 DNA: TGCGCCAGCAGCTTGGGGCGACCAAAGGGAGTGAATTCACCCCTCCACTTT. Its translation is CASSLGRPKGVNSPLHF.